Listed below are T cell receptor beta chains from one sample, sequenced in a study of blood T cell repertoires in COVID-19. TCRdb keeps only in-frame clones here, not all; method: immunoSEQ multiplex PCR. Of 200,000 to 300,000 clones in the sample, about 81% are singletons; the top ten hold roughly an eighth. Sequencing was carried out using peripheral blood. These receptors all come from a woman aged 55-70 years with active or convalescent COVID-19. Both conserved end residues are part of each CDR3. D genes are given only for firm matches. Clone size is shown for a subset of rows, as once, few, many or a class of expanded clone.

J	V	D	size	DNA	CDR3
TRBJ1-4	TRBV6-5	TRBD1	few	TGTGCCAGCAGCCGACAAGGACAGGGAGGGGAAAAACTGTTTTTT	CASSRQGQGGEKLFF
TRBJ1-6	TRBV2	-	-	TGTGCCAGCGAAGCCCTTTGGGGCCTTAATTCACCCCTCCACTTT	CASEALWGLNSPLHF
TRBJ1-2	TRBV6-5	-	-	TGTGCCAGCAGACTCAATATTAACTATGGCTACACCTTC	CASRLNINYGYTF
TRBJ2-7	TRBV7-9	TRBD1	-	TGTGCCAGCAGCACAGGGACAGGACGCTCCTACGAGCAGTACTTC	CASSTGTGRSYEQYF
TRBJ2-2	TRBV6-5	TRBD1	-	TGTGCCAGCACCCCTGGGACAGTGAACACCGGGGAGCTGTTTTTT	CASTPGTVNTGELFF
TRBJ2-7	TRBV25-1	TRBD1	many	TGTGCCACCTTGACAGGGGGCGAGCAGTACTTC	CATLTGGEQYF
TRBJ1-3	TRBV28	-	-	TGTGCCAGCAGCCGCTTACAGATACCCTCTGGAAACACCATATATTTT	CASSRLQIPSGNTIYF
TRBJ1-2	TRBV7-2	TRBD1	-	TGTGCCAGCAGATACCTATACAGGGGCAGGAGCTATGGCTACACCTTC	CASRYLYRGRSYGYTF
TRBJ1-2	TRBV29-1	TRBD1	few	TGCAGCGTTGATCGCGGACAGGGTACCCTCCTTGACGGCTACACCTTC	CSVDRGQGTLLDGYTF
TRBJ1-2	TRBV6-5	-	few	TGTGCCAGCAGGACAGGCTCTCATGGCTACACCTTC	CASRTGSHGYTF
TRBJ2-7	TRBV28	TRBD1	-	TGTGCCACCTTAGACAGGGCCTACGAGCAGTACTTC	CATLDRAYEQYF
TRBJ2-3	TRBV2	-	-	TGTGCCAGCAGTGAAGCCCGGGACTCCTTTAGCACAGATACGCAGTATTTT	CASSEARDSFSTDTQYF
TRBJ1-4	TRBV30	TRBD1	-	TGTGCCTGGGGACAGGGGGCCGGTGAAAAACTGTTTTTT	CAWGQGAGEKLFF
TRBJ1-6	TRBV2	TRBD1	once	TGTGCCAGCCGCCGGGACAGGGGGAATTCACCCCTCCACTTT	CASRRDRGNSPLHF
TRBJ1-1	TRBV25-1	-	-	TGTGCCAGCACAAGCACGCCACCGGGTGAAGCTTTCTTT	CASTSTPPGEAFF
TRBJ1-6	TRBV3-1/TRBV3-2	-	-	TGTGCCAGCAGCCAAGATCTAGGGGGGGTTGGTTCACCCCTCCACTTT	CASSQDLGGVGSPLHF
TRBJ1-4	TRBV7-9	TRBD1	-	TGTGCCAGCAGCCACGGACAGGGTTTGAGTGAAAAACTGTTTTTT	CASSHGQGLSEKLFF
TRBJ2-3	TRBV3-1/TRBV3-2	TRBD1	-	TGTGCCAGCAGCCCCCGACAGGGCAGCACAGATACGCAGTATTTT	CASSPRQGSTDTQYF
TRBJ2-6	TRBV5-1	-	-	TGCGCCAGCAGCTTGATTTGGGGAGCTGGGGCCAACGTCCTGACTTTC	CASSLIWGAGANVLTF
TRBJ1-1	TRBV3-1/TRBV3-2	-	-	TGTGCCAGCAGCTCCAGGGGATCGAACACTGAAGCTTTCTTT	CASSSRGSNTEAFF
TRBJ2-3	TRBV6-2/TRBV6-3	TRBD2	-	TGTGCCAGCAGTCGGCGGGGGGGCACAGATACGCAGTATTTT	CASSRRGGTDTQYF
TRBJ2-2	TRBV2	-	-	TGTGCCAGCTGGGCCGGGACACCCACCGGGGAGCTGTTTTTT	CASWAGTPTGELFF
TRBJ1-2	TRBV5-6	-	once	TGTGCCAGCAGCTTGGGGGCAAAGAACTATGGCTACACCTTC	CASSLGAKNYGYTF
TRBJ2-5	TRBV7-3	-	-	TGTGCCAGCAGCCGGACTATGGAGGAGACCCAGTACTTC	CASSRTMEETQYF
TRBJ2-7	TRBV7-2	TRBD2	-	TGTGCCAGCAGCTTAGCGCCCGGTGGGACTACGGAGCAGTACTTC	CASSLAPGGTTEQYF
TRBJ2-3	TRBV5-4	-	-	TGTGCCAGCAGCTCTGGACAGGGAGGGGGCACAGATACGCAGTATTTT	CASSSGQGGGTDTQYF
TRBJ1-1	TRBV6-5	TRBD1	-	TGTGCCAGCCAGGGGGGTAACACTGAAGCTTTCTTT	CASQGGNTEAFF
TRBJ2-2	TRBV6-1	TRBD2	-	TGTGCCAGCAGTGCCTTAGCGGGGAGAAACACCGGGGAGCTGTTTTTT	CASSALAGRNTGELFF
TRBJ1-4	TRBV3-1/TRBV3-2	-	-	TGTGCCAGCAGCCAAGAAGGACAGTCGAATGAAAAACTGTTTTTT	CASSQEGQSNEKLFF
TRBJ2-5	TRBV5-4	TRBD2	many	TGTGCCAGCAGCTTCAGCGGGGCGGGGGAGACCCAGTACTTC	CASSFSGAGETQYF
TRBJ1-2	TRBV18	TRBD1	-	TGTGCCAGCTCACCACCGGACAGGGTAGGGAGCTATGGCTACACCTTC	CASSPPDRVGSYGYTF
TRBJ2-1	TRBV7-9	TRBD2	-	TGTGCCAGCAGCTTAGTCTCCTGGACTAGCGGGGGGGCCTGGAATGAGCAGTTCTTC	CASSLVSWTSGGAWNEQFF
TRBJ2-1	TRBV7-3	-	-	TGTGCCAGCAGCTCCCAGGGACTTAAGGACAATGAGCAGTTCTTC	CASSSQGLKDNEQFF
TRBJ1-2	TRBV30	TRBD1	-	TGTGCCTGGAGTCAAGGGGGCGTTGACTATGGCTACACCTTC	CAWSQGGVDYGYTF
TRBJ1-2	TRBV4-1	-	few	TGCGCCAGCAGCCAAGATACCGGGGTCTATGGCTACACCTTC	CASSQDTGVYGYTF
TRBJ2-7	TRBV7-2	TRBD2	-	TGTGCCAGCAGCTTAGAGCGGGGGTCGAGGTACGAGCAGTACTTC	CASSLERGSRYEQYF
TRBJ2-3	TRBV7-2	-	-	TGTGCCAGCAGCTTAGATCCCCGGGGGGCGGGAACAGATACGCAGTATTTT	CASSLDPRGAGTDTQYF